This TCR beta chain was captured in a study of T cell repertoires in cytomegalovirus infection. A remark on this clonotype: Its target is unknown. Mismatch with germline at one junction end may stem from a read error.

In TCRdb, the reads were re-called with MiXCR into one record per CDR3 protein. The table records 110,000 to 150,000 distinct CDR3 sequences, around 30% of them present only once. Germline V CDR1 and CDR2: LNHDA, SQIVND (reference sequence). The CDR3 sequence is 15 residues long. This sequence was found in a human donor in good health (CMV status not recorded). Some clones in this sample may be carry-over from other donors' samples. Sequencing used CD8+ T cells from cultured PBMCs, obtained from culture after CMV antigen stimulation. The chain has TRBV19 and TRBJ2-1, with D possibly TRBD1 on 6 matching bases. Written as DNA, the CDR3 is TGTGCCAGTAGTATAGACAGGGGCTCCGACAATGAGCAGTTCTTC. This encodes CASSIDRGSDNEQFF.